Reported below is one T cell receptor beta chain. What it recognizes is unknown. The data are from a study of blood T cells in healthy people across ages. A second PCR of about 7 to 12 cycles used a sample-barcoded 5' primer and a J-beta primer mix. One entry per CDR3 protein results from TCRdb running MiXCR on the 5' RACE reads. The sample contains 1,500,000 or so distinct CDR3 sequences, roughly 64% of which appear only once. This CDR3 spans 15 amino acids. Germline values: CDR1 SGHVS, CDR2 FQNEAQ. Ranging in age from about 6 to 95, the donors were healthy Caucasian individuals from Russia. General study points: Across the age range, TCR beta diversity per million T cells fell in a roughly linear way.

Sequencing input: blood. The chain combines TRBV7-8 with TRBJ2-4, with D possibly matching TRBD2 (5 bases). The last part of the DNA fits TRBJ2-7 better; the J call may be wrong. This sequence was found in a man between 18 and 35 years old in good health. This CDR3 reads CASSSKSTGSYEQYF. For the CDR3, the DNA is TGTGCCAGCAGCTCCAAGTCGACGGGATCCTACGAGCAGTACTTC.